The 21 T cell receptor beta chains listed next were all sequenced from one sample in a study of T cell repertoires in cytomegalovirus infection. The antigens of these receptors remain unknown. TCRdb recomputed calls from the reads with MiXCR, one row per CDR3 protein. The data contain roughly 310,000 distinct CDR3 sequences, almost 30% of them seen just once; the ten biggest clones take up 15% to 20%. The sequences come from cultured PBMCs, collected from culture after CMV antigen stimulation. The source of these receptors is a human donor in good health (CMV status not recorded). Some clones in this sample may be carry-over from other donors' samples.

The chain uses TRBV6-1 and TRBJ2-7, with 9 positions matching TRBD2. The CDR3 extends over 14 amino acids. V was clipped by 3 bases and J by 4 bases; unmatched bases: 4. From germline, CDR1 is MNHNS and CDR2 SASEGT. In nucleotides, the CDR3 is TGTGCCAGCAGTGATAGCGGGGGAGTGTACGAGCAGTACTTC. Translation: CASSDSGGVYEQYF.

V is TRBV5-6 and J is TRBJ2-7, with D perhaps matching TRBD1 or TRBD2 (5 bases each). The germline V gene has CDR1 SGHDT and CDR2 YYEEEE. The ends were cut back, 4 bases at V and 6 bases at J, with 14 bases in the middle. This CDR3 has 13 amino acids. This CDR3 is CASSGGATGEQYF. The DNA of the CDR3 is TGTGCCAGCAGCGGGGGAGCGACGGGCGAGCAGTACTTC.

This clonotype was seen a handful of times. The chain uses TRBV6-1 and TRBJ2-5; 12 bases fit TRBD2. J was trimmed by 3 bases and V by 6 bases; bases with no gene match: 5. Germline V gene sequence: CDR1 MNHNS, CDR2 SASEGT. The CDR3 is 15 residues long. CDR3 loop: CASRRTSGVEETQYF. The CDR3 nucleotides read TGTGCCAGCAGGAGGACTAGCGGGGTGGAAGAGACCCAGTACTTC.

The chain is built from TRBV5-6 and TRBJ2-1; no clear D. V was shortened by 1 base and J by 8 bases, with 7 bases between the two germline ends. From germline, CDR1 is SGHDT and CDR2 YYEEEE. CDR3 length equals 12 residues. CDR3 in DNA: TGTGCCAGCAGCTTGAGGAGTTATGAGCAGTTCTTC. Translated, it gives CASSLRSYEQFF.

V usage is TRBV20-1 and J usage is TRBJ2-5; 7 nucleotides match TRBD1. Germline V gene lookup returns CDR1 DFQATT and CDR2 SNEGSKA (reference sequence). With V trimmed by 6 bases and J by 2 bases, 12 bases remained unmatched. The CDR3 is 15 amino acids. The CDR3 region is CSAEGDSTTQETQYF. CDR3 DNA: TGCAGTGCCGAAGGGGACAGCACCACTCAAGAGACCCAGTACTTC.

The chain links TRBV18 to TRBJ1-1, with 7 bases matching TRBD1. Germline V gene sequence: CDR1 KGHSH, CDR2 LQKENI. V lost 2 bases, J lost 6 bases, and 3 bases stayed unmatched. The CDR3 is made up of 13 amino acids. CDR3: CASSPGQDAEAFF. The CDR3 DNA reads as TGTGCCAGCTCACCAGGACAGGACGCTGAAGCTTTCTTT.

This rearrangement joins TRBV3-1 to TRBJ1-3, with unresolved D. The V end lost 4 bases, the J end lost 0 bases, and 16 bases lay between the germline ends. The germline V gene has CDR1 LGHDT and CDR2 YNNKEL (reference sequence). This CDR3 region has 17 residues. DNA for the CDR3: TGTGCCAGCAGCCCGGTGATGGTTGGGTTCTCTGGAAACACCATATATTTT. This translates into CASSPVMVGFSGNTIYF.

Ten or more counts support this clonotype. The chain employs TRBV7-2 and TRBJ2-1; the D gene is possibly TRBD1 (5 bases). The germline V gene encodes CDR1 SGHTA and CDR2 FQGNSA. This CDR3 is built from 14 residues. The ends were cut back, 5 bases at V and 9 bases at J, with 17 bases in the middle. CDR3 sequence: CASSPDPHGAEQFF. DNA of the CDR3: TGTGCCAGCAGCCCCGATCCCCATGGGGCTGAGCAGTTCTTC.

This clonotype was counted at least ten times. The chain joins TRBV7-2 to TRBJ2-7, with no clear D. Trimming pared 5 bases from V and 4 bases from J, leaving 12 bases between. CDR1 is SGHTA, CDR2 FQGNSA, per germline. The CDR3 runs to 13 residues. The CDR3 bases are TGTGCCAGCAGCCTACCCTCTTTATACGAGCAGTACTTC. Amino acids: CASSLPSLYEQYF. The variable domain in full, with the rest retrieved from reference TRBV7-2 and TRBJ2-7, is GAGVSQSPSNKVTEKGKDVELRCDPISGHTALYWYRQSLGQGLEFLIYFQGNSAPDKSGLPSDRFSAERTGGSVSTLTIQRTQQEDSAVYLCASSLPSLYEQYFGPGTRLTVT.

The gene calls are TRBV28 and TRBJ2-7; TRBD1 matches at 8 bases. The J segment lost 7 bases and the V segment lost 3 bases, leaving 8 bases of the junction unmatched. The CDR3 contains 14 residues. Germline V lookup: CDR1 MDHEN, CDR2 SYDVKM. The CDR3 region has the DNA TGTGCCAGCAGTTTCGGTCAGGGGGCGTTGGAGCAGTACTTC. Its protein is CASSFGQGALEQYF.

The chain links TRBV3-1 to TRBJ2-1; no definite D call. V was trimmed by 0 bases and J by 5 bases, leaving 11 bases between them. This CDR3 region has 15 residues. Germline V lookup: CDR1 LGHDT, CDR2 YNNKEL (reference sequence). CDR3 DNA: TGTGCCAGCAGCCAAGATCTGGGTCAAAACAATGAGCAGTTCTTC. It translates to CASSQDLGQNNEQFF.

This clonotype occurred a few times. The chain recombines TRBV28 with TRBJ1-5, with D perhaps TRBD1 (5 bases). The V gene's germline CDR1 is MDHEN and CDR2 SYDVKM. This CDR3 region has 16 residues. V was clipped by 6 bases and J by 8 bases, with 23 bases between them. As DNA, the CDR3 is TGTGCCAGCAGCCGACCCGGGCGGCAGGGTCGAGAGCCCCAGCATTTT. Residues: CASSRPGRQGREPQHF.

Of note for this clonotype: Its ends do not fully match the called genes, so a read error is possible. The V gene is TRBV15, the J gene TRBJ1-4; D call uncertain. The CDR3 consists of 15 residues. Germline lookup yields CDR1 LNHNV and CDR2 YYDKDF (reference sequence). The CDR3 bases are TGTGCCACCAGCGTTGGAGGGCGAGCCAATGAAAATCTGTTTTTT. The encoded protein is CATSVGGRANENLFF.

This clonotype was counted only a few times. The chain has TRBV27 and TRBJ1-1; tentative D call: TRBD1 (6 bases). Trimming cost V 5 bases and J 4 bases, with 20 bases left between them. The germline CDR1 and CDR2 sequences are MNHEY and SMNVEV (reference sequence). This CDR3 contains 16 residues. CDR3 sequence: CASSVSVGGRGTEAFF. In nucleotides, the CDR3 is TGTGCCAGCAGTGTTTCGGTGGGGGGGCGCGGCACTGAAGCTTTCTTT.

Comment on this clonotype: At one of its ends the junction is not consistent with the germline gene, which may arise from a read error. V gene TRBV4-1 combines with J gene TRBJ2-2, with D hard to call. Germline V gene sequence: CDR1 MGHRA, CDR2 YSYEKL. This CDR3 is 15 amino acids long. The DNA of the CDR3 is TGTGCCAGCAGCCAAGCCAGCAGTAGGACCGGGGAGCTGTTTTTT. This sequence encodes CASSQASSRTGELFF.

This clonotype has a handful of counts. The rearrangement joins TRBV5-6 to TRBJ1-2; tentative D call: TRBD1 (6 bases). V shed 1 base and J shed 8 bases, with 15 bases lying between them. Germline CDR1 and CDR2: SGHDT and YYEEEE. The CDR3 loop spans 14 amino acids. The CDR3 coding sequence is TGTGCCAGCAGCTTGAGGATGGGGGGCCGAGGCTACACCTTC. This sequence encodes CASSLRMGGRGYTF.

The sample holds a few counts of this clonotype. The chain couples TRBV11-1 to TRBJ2-1; 7 bases line up with TRBD1. V shed 7 bases and J 8 bases; nucleotides not matched to a gene: 14. Germline V gene lookup returns CDR1 SGHAT and CDR2 FQDESV (reference sequence). The CDR3 extends over 15 amino acids. For the CDR3, the DNA is TGTGCCAGCAATAATATCGAGGGGGCGCGAGATGAGCAGTTCTTC. As protein: CASNNIEGARDEQFF.

The chain links TRBV11-2 to TRBJ2-1; maybe TRBD1 (5 bases). Germline CDR1 SGHAT, CDR2 FQNNGV. The CDR3 covers 16 residues. Trimming removed 2 bases at V and 3 bases at J, with 14 bases between. The CDR3 loop is CASSLRGSLGYNEQFF. The CDR3 nucleotides are TGTGCCAGCAGCTTAAGGGGTAGCCTTGGCTACAATGAGCAGTTCTTC.

The rearrangement joins TRBV5-1 to TRBJ1-1; TRBD1 matches at 11 bases. V gave up 0 bases and J gave up 4 bases; unmatched junction bases: 5. Germline V gives CDR1 SGHRS, CDR2 YFSETQ. The CDR3 has 16 amino acids. CDR3 coding DNA: TGCGCCAGCAGCTTGGGTGGACAGGGGGCCCCCACTGAAGCTTTCTTT. It specifies CASSLGGQGAPTEAFF.

V is TRBV12-5 and J is TRBJ2-1; the D gene could be TRBD1 or TRBD2 (5 bases each). The CDR3 sequence is 15 residues long. V was clipped by 5 bases and J by 8 bases, with 19 bases between them. Per germline, CDR1 LGHNT and CDR2 FRNRAP. The CDR3 nucleotides are TGTGCTAGTGGTCTGGCCGGGACCCATGGGGATGAGCAGTTCTTC. It encodes CASGLAGTHGDEQFF.

The chain couples TRBV18 to TRBJ2-1, with 7 bases that match TRBD2. CDR3 length: 14 residues. V lost 6 bases to trimming and J lost 6 bases; unmatched junction nucleotides: 8. In germline, CDR1 is KGHSH, CDR2 LQKENI. Here the CDR3 reads CASSPGLSLNEQFF. DNA for the CDR3: TGTGCCAGCTCTCCGGGACTAAGTCTCAATGAGCAGTTCTTC. The full variable domain, in which reference TRBV18 and TRBJ2-1 provide the parts outside the CDR3, is NAGVMQNPRHLVRRRGQEARLRCSPMKGHSHVYWYRQLPEEGLKFMVYLQKENIIDESGMPKERFSAEFPKEGPSILRIQQVVRGDSAAYFCASSPGLSLNEQFFGPGTRLTVL.